The following is a T cell receptor (beta chain) sequence with its context. Both 60 Vbeta primers and 13 Jbeta primers went into the PCR. TCRdb keeps only in-frame clones here, not all; method: immunoSEQ multiplex PCR. This sample yields approximately 120,000 clones, of which about 70% are seen a single time; approximately 2% belongs to the top ten. The data stem from a study of cytomegalovirus exposure and HLA in healthy donors. The CDR3 is 14 amino acids. Germline V gives CDR1 SGHRS, CDR2 YFSETQ. V shed 4 bases and J shed 6 bases, with 14 bases lying between them. This sequence was found in a human donor in good health. This chain joins TRBV5-1 and TRBJ1-5, with a weak D call TRBD1 (5 bases). Source material: PBMCs. DNA of the CDR3: TGCGCCAGCAGCCCAGACAGCGAACTTCAGCCCCAGCATTTT. Protein: CASSPDSELQPQHF. Based on the CDR3 plus reference TRBV5-1 and TRBJ1-5, the full variable domain is KAGVTQTPRYLIKTRGQQVTLSCSPISGHRSVSWYQQTPGQGLQFLFEYFSETQRNKGNFPGRFSGRQFSNSRSEMNVSTLELGDSALYLCASSPDSELQPQHFGDGTRLSIL.